The 31 T cell receptor beta chains below all came from one sample that was sequenced in a study of blood T cells in healthy people across ages. A sample-barcoded 5' primer and a J-beta primer mix were used in a second PCR of roughly 7 to 12 cycles. TCRdb redid the calling of the 5' RACE reads with MiXCR, one entry per CDR3 protein. The profile shows over 450,000 distinct CDR3 sequences, 24% of them singletons. These data also formed part of another study, on T cells of mothers and their children.

The sequenced sample consisted of blood. The receptors shown here come from a boy younger than 18 in good health.

The chain uses TRBV7-2 and TRBJ2-1; weak D call: TRBD2 (6 bases). This CDR3 spans 15 amino acids. Germline loops: CDR1 SGHTA, CDR2 FQGNSA. Trimming shortened V by 6 bases and J by 10 bases, and 22 bases separated the two germline ends. CDR3 sequence reads: CASSEDPGLALEQFF. The CDR3, as DNA: TGTGCCAGCAGTGAGGACCCGGGACTGGCGTTAGAGCAGTTCTTC.

In regard to this clonotype: Mismatch with germline at one junction end may stem from a read error. V is TRBV7-2 and J is TRBJ1-6; 7 nucleotides line up with TRBD1. Germline V gives CDR1 SGHTA, CDR2 FQGNSA. This CDR3 spans 15 amino acids. The CDR3: CASRLVTGNNPPLHF. DNA for the CDR3: TGTGCCAGCAGGCTCGTGACAGGGAATAATCCACCCCTCCACTTT.

The V and J genes are TRBV9 and TRBJ1-2, with D possibly being TRBD1 (6 bases). The CDR3 is 13 amino acids. V was pared by 7 bases and J by 3 bases, with 13 bases between. Per germline, CDR1 SGDLS and CDR2 YYNGEE. CDR3 DNA: TGTGCCAGCCGCTCGGACAGCCACTATGGCTACACCTTC. Its translation is CASRSDSHYGYTF.

This chain joins TRBV12-3 or TRBV12-4 and TRBJ1-1; no definite D call. V lost 10 bases and J 1 base, leaving 19 bases between the germline ends. The CDR3 runs to 15 residues. CDR3 amino acids: CANTGYTPKNTEAFF. CDR3 nucleotide sequence: TGTGCCAACACGGGCTACACCCCCAAGAACACTGAAGCTTTCTTT.

The chain is built from TRBV24-1 and TRBJ2-5, with 7 bases fitting TRBD1. The CDR3 contains 15 residues. Germline CDR1 is KGHDR and CDR2 is SFDVKD. Trimming removed 3 bases from V and 2 bases from J; junction bases left unmatched: 5. DNA of the CDR3: TGTGCCACCAGTGATACAGGGGCTTTACAAGAGACCCAGTACTTC. Translating gives CATSDTGALQETQYF.

This clonotype was seen only a few times. V is TRBV28 and J is TRBJ2-1; TRBD2 agrees at 13 bases. Germline CDR1 reads MDHEN; CDR2 reads SYDVKM. The CDR3 spans 15 residues. Trimming removed 4 bases from V and 15 bases from J; junction bases left unmatched: 12. CDR3 nucleotide sequence: TGTGCCAGCAGTTCTCCCGGGACTAGCGGGACGCGTCGGTTCTTC. Its translation is CASSSPGTSGTRRFF. The full variable domain, with the rest looked up from reference TRBV28 and TRBJ2-1, is DVKVTQSSRYLVKRTGEKVFLECVQDMDHENMFWYRQDPGLGLRLIYFSYDVKMKEKGDIPEGYSVSREKKERFSLILESASTNQTSMYLCASSSPGTSGTRRFFGPGTRLTVL.

The chain carries TRBV5-1 and TRBJ2-7; D is possibly TRBD1 (5 bases). This CDR3 region has 14 residues. V gave up 3 bases and J gave up 3 bases, with 13 bases separating them. Germline-derived CDR1 and CDR2 are SGHRS and YFSETQ. The chain's CDR3 is CASSYLEQGYEQYF. CDR3 bases: TGCGCCAGCAGCTACCTTGAGCAGGGCTACGAGCAGTACTTC. The variable domain in full, with the rest retrieved from reference TRBV5-1 and TRBJ2-7, is KAGVTQTPRYLIKTRGQQVTLSCSPISGHRSVSWYQQTPGQGLQFLFEYFSETQRNKGNFPGRFSGRQFSNSRSEMNVSTLELGDSALYLCASSYLEQGYEQYFGPGTRLTVT.

V usage is TRBV7-2 and J usage is TRBJ2-1; 7 bases align to TRBD1. V lost 5 bases and J lost 10; bases outside the gene matches: 23. Germline V gene sequence: CDR1 SGHTA, CDR2 FQGNSA. The CDR3 spans 18 residues. The CDR3 reads CASSRVSGFVRGQGEQFF. The CDR3 nucleotides are TGTGCCAGCAGCAGAGTATCCGGGTTTGTAAGGGGGCAGGGCGAGCAGTTCTTC.

CDR3 bases: TGTGCCAGCAAACGGACACCCTACGAGCAGTACTTC. This sequence encodes CASKRTPYEQYF. This chain joins TRBV28 and TRBJ2-7, with a possible D match to TRBD1 (5 bases). Per the germline V gene, CDR1 is MDHEN and CDR2 is SYDVKM. There are 12 residues in the CDR3. Between the trimmed V and J ends, which lost 7 bases and 2 bases, there was a span of 9 bases.

This clonotype was seen a few times. The rearrangement links TRBV7-2 to TRBJ2-7, with 16 bases lining up with TRBD2. There are 17 residues in the CDR3. Germline trimming cut 2 bases from V and 6 bases from J; bases unmatched to any gene: 7. CDR1 and CDR2 (germline): SGHTA, FQGNSA. CDR3 protein: CASSLPGLAGGGAEQYF. CDR3 nucleotides: TGTGCCAGCAGCTTACCGGGACTAGCGGGAGGGGGCGCCGAGCAGTACTTC.

This chain uses TRBV20-1 with TRBJ2-7; D perhaps matches TRBD2 (6 bases). Germline values: CDR1 DFQATT, CDR2 SNEGSKA (reference sequence). This CDR3 region has 15 residues. V was trimmed by 0 bases and J by 4 bases, leaving 16 bases between them. CDR3 bases: TGCAGTGCTAGAGATCTTTACGGGAGTGGGTACGAGCAGTACTTC. This encodes CSARDLYGSGYEQYF.

This rearrangement joins TRBV6-1 to TRBJ2-7; 9 bases fit TRBD1. The CDR3 runs 15 residues. CDR1 and CDR2 (germline): MNHNS, SASEGT. J gave up 0 bases and V 2 bases, and 2 bases lay outside the gene matches. The CDR3 DNA is TGTGCCAGCAGTGAATTACAGGGGGCCTCCTACGAGCAGTACTTC. Translating gives CASSELQGASYEQYF.

This clonotype has ten or more counts. The genes are TRBV4-3 and TRBJ2-1; TRBD1 agrees at 7 bases. CDR1 LGHNA and CDR2 YSLEER come from the germline V gene. The CDR3 is made up of 15 amino acids. After removal of 5 bases from V and 3 bases from J, the junction contained 7 bases not matched to a gene. CDR3 loop: CASSLRTGDYNEQFF. CDR3 coding DNA: TGCGCCAGCAGCTTGAGGACAGGAGACTACAATGAGCAGTTCTTC.

The V gene is TRBV3-1, the J gene TRBJ2-1; D assignment may be TRBD1 or TRBD2 (5 bases each). The J call may be faulty, since TRBJ2-5 better matches the DNA end. Germline CDR1 is LGHDT and CDR2 is YNNKEL (reference sequence). The CDR3 consists of 14 residues. The CDR3 loop is CASNHVWGQETQYF. CDR3 nucleotides: TGTGCCAGCAACCACGTTTGGGGGCAAGAGACCCAGTACTTC.

Turning to this clonotype: One end of the junction is discordant with germline, which a read error may explain. J is TRBJ2-1 and V is TRBV29-1; the D gene could be TRBD1 or TRBD2 (6 bases each). The germline CDR1 and CDR2 sequences are SQVTM and ANQGSEA. The CDR3 is made up of 12 amino acids. The CDR3 sequence is CSGEGGRVEQFF. The CDR3 bases are TGCAGCGGTGAAGGGGGGCGAGTTGAGCAGTTCTTC.

Many counts were recorded for this clonotype. This chain connects TRBV11-3 to TRBJ2-5; D is possibly TRBD1 or TRBD2 (5 bases each). The germline V gene encodes CDR1 SGHNT and CDR2 YENEEA. CDR3 length equals 13 residues. V dropped 5 bases and J dropped 3 bases, with 10 bases sitting between them. The CDR3 nucleotides are TGTGCCAGCAGCCCGGGACCAAAAGAGACCCAGTACTTC. It yields the protein CASSPGPKETQYF. Full variable domain (rest looked up from reference TRBV11-3 and TRBJ2-5): EAGVVQSPRYKIIEKKQPVAFWCNPISGHNTLYWYLQNLGQGPELLIRYENEEAVDDSQLPKDRFSAERLKGVDSTLKIQPAELGDSAVYLCASSPGPKETQYFGPGTRLLVL.

This clonotype was counted ten times or more. The gene calls are TRBV5-1 and TRBJ2-1; 8 positions agree with TRBD2. The V gene end was trimmed by 4 bases and the J gene end by 0 bases; junction bases not matched to a gene: 6. Germline V lookup: CDR1 SGHRS, CDR2 YFSETQ. The CDR3 sequence is 16 residues long. CDR3 sequence (DNA): TGCGCCAGCAGCGAAGCGGGGGTTTACTCCTACAATGAGCAGTTCTTC. Translation gives CASSEAGVYSYNEQFF.

This rearrangement joins TRBV29-1 to TRBJ2-5, with 9 nucleotides matching TRBD1. The CDR3 loop spans 11 amino acids. V lost 6 bases and J lost 9; bases outside the gene matches: 5. The germline V gene has CDR1 SQVTM and CDR2 ANQGSEA. CDR3 coding DNA: TGCAGCGTCCGGGACAGGGAGGCCCAGTACTTC. Encoded protein: CSVRDREAQYF.

The chain recombines TRBV11-2 with TRBJ2-1; D possibly matches TRBD1 or TRBD2 (5 bases each). V dropped 1 base and J dropped 0 bases, with 13 bases sitting between them. This CDR3 has 17 residues. CDR1 and CDR2 (germline): SGHAT, FQNNGV. CDR3 nucleotides: TGTGCCAGCAGCTTAGCGGTGAGGGGAAGCTCCTACAATGAGCAGTTCTTC. It is translated as CASSLAVRGSSYNEQFF.

The chain employs TRBV18 and TRBJ2-5, with 12 nucleotides matching TRBD1. The closer fit of TRBJ2-7 to the DNA end suggests the J call may be wrong. Per the germline V gene, CDR1 is KGHSH and CDR2 is LQKENI. The CDR3 is made up of 15 amino acids. The CDR3 spells CASSPGTGGDYEQYF. CDR3 DNA: TGTGCCAGCTCACCAGGGACAGGGGGCGATTACGAGCAGTACTTC.

This clonotype was counted only a few times. This rearrangement joins TRBV6-7 to TRBJ1-4, with unresolved D. TRBV6-7 is an ORF, with its function uncertain. Trimming shortened V by 5 bases and J by 5 bases, and 15 bases separated the two germline ends. The length of the CDR3 is 15 residues. CDR3 coding DNA: TGTGCCAGCAGTCAACGCCGTATCAAGAATGAAAAACTGTTTTTT. Protein sequence: CASSQRRIKNEKLFF.

The CDR3, as DNA: TGTGCCAGCAGCTTACGTGGGACTAGCGGATACAATGAGCAGTTCTTC. It is translated as CASSLRGTSGYNEQFF. V is TRBV7-3 and J is TRBJ2-1, with TRBD2 identical over 11 bases. The CDR3 contains 16 residues. Trimming took 2 bases from V and 4 from J; bases not matched to a gene: 4. The V gene's germline CDR1 is SGHTA and CDR2 FQGTGA.

J is TRBJ2-1 and V is TRBV5-6; D is unresolved. Trimming removed 7 bases at V and 3 bases at J, with 11 bases between. CDR3 size: 13 residues. The V gene's germline CDR1 is SGHDT and CDR2 YYEEEE. CDR3 loop: CASVRFNYNEQFF. The CDR3 nucleotides read TGTGCCAGCGTGAGATTCAACTACAATGAGCAGTTCTTC.

The chain links TRBV20-1 to TRBJ1-1; the match to TRBD1 covers 12 bases. The V segment lost 7 bases and the J segment 1 base; nucleotides outside the gene matches: 16. This CDR3 region has 18 residues. Germline V gene sequence: CDR1 DFQATT, CDR2 SNEGSKA (reference sequence). In DNA, the CDR3 is TGCAGTGGGGACAGGGGGCGCTTCGAAATGTGGCCGAACACTGAAGCTTTCTTT. This codes for CSGDRGRFEMWPNTEAFF.

V is TRBV28 and J is TRBJ2-7; 7 bases are a match to TRBD1. The CDR3 has 17 amino acids. V gave up 3 bases and J gave up 0 bases; unmatched junction bases: 11. The germline V gene encodes CDR1 MDHEN and CDR2 SYDVKM. The CDR3 DNA follows: TGTGCCAGCAGTTTTACCCCCGGGACAGCAGCCTCCTACGAGCAGTACTTC. Its translation is CASSFTPGTAASYEQYF.

This clonotype has only a few counts. The chain combines TRBV7-2 with TRBJ1-1; D is uncertain. The V and J ends lost 3 bases and 4 bases respectively, with 12 bases between them. Germline CDR1 is SGHTA and CDR2 is FQGNSA. This CDR3 spans 14 amino acids. As DNA, the CDR3 is TGTGCCAGCAGCTTCAACAGCAGGATCACTGAAGCTTTCTTT. Its protein is CASSFNSRITEAFF.

This clonotype was counted a few times. The V call is TRBV29-1, the J call TRBJ2-7; 10 bases are shared with TRBD2. Germline CDR1 is SQVTM and CDR2 is ANQGSEA. This CDR3 is built from 14 residues. Trimming removed 4 bases from V and 6 bases from J; junction bases left unmatched: 9. For the CDR3, the DNA is TGCAGCGTTGCCGGCAAGCGGGAGGGCCCCGAGCAGTACTTC. This codes for CSVAGKREGPEQYF.

The chain joins TRBV3-1 to TRBJ2-4, with 7 bases that match TRBD2. The CDR3 has 16 residues. Trimming at V came to 5 bases and at J to 6 bases, leaving 13 bases not matched to a gene. The germline V gene has CDR1 LGHDT and CDR2 YNNKEL (reference sequence). CDR3 bases: TGTGCCAGCAGCTATGGTTCTGTGACTAGCTCAAACATTCAGTACTTC. As protein: CASSYGSVTSSNIQYF.

The rearrangement links TRBV11-1 to TRBJ1-4; D is perhaps TRBD1 (5 bases). Germline V gene sequence: CDR1 SGHAT, CDR2 FQDESV (reference sequence). The CDR3 covers 16 residues. V gave up 0 bases and J gave up 8 bases, with 16 bases separating them. CDR3 in amino acids: CASSLALGRDGEKLFF. The CDR3 region has the DNA TGTGCCAGCAGCTTAGCGCTCGGCAGGGACGGAGAAAAACTGTTTTTT.

This clonotype was seen a handful of times. This chain links TRBV9 with TRBJ1-3; D is perhaps TRBD1 (5 bases). Germline-derived CDR1 and CDR2 are SGDLS and YYNGEE. V lost 0 bases to trimming and J lost 9 bases, with 16 bases between them. The CDR3 covers 15 residues. The CDR3 reads CASSVDGANDGTIYF. The CDR3 DNA follows: TGTGCCAGCAGCGTAGATGGGGCTAATGACGGCACCATATATTTT.

This clonotype was counted only a few times. This chain links TRBV7-6 with TRBJ2-5, with TRBD1 identical over 11 bases. The J call may be in error: the DNA end matches TRBJ2-7 better. This CDR3 is built from 18 residues. Germline V gene lookup returns CDR1 SGHVS and CDR2 FNYEAQ. The chain's CDR3 is CASSLTYSGTGGSYEQYF. The CDR3 DNA sequence: TGTGCCAGCAGCTTAACTTACTCCGGGACAGGGGGCTCCTACGAGCAGTACTTC.